This paragraph reports one T cell receptor beta chain. Its antigen remains unidentified. From germline, CDR1 is MDHEN and CDR2 SYDVKM. The V end lost 2 bases, the J end lost 4 bases, and 5 bases lay between the germline ends. CDR3 size: 12 residues. Assay used: immunoSEQ multiplex PCR; TCRdb lists only in-frame clones, some missing. This table holds just under 35,000 clones, around 92% found once. These data originate in a study of OX40 agonist ivuxolimab in advanced cancers. Study-wide points: The work left the antigen specificity of expanded peripheral T cells undetermined. More expanded clones were found, on average, in CD8+ than in CD4+ T cells. Clonal expansion was seen in CD4+ and CD8+ blood T cells by week 6 at 0.1 to 3.0 mg/kg.

The chain links TRBV28 to TRBJ1-2; D unresolved. The clonotype comes from an adult with an advanced solid tumor such as melanoma, head and neck, liver or kidney cancer. The starting material was CD4+ or CD8+ T cells sorted from blood, obtained in a trial of the OX40 agonist ivuxolimab. In DNA, the CDR3 is TGTGCCAGCAGTTTAAGCTTCTATGGCTACACCTTC. This gives the protein CASSLSFYGYTF.